The rows below give T cell receptor beta chains drawn from one sample of a study of CD8+CD57+ T cells in acquired aplastic anemia. TCRdb recomputed calls from the reads with MiXCR, one row per CDR3 protein. This repertoire shows under 200,000 distinct CDR3 sequences, 70% to 75% found once; its top ten account for approximately 50%. Sequences were obtained from sorted CD4+, CD8+, or CD8+CD57+ T cells (not recorded which) from PBMCs. The origin of the receptors is a human donor with aplastic anemia. Each CDR3 is given with its conserved first and last residue. A D gene is named only where the DNA matches it firmly. Clone size is not always given. Where it is, it says once, few, many or a class for expanded clones.

TRBD1	few	TRBV5-5	TRBJ2-7	TGTGCCAGCAGCTTAAGGGGACAGATAACCTACGAGCAGTACTTC	CASSLRGQITYEQYF
-	-	TRBV7-9	TRBJ2-3	TGTGCCAGCGGACTCGGGGGGACAACACAATATACGCAGTATTTT	CASGLGGTTQYTQYF
-	-	TRBV25-1	TRBJ2-3	TGTGCCAGCACCTCCCAGACCAGCACAGATACGCAGTATTTT	CASTSQTSTDTQYF
TRBD2	-	TRBV12-5	TRBJ2-3	TGTGCTAGTGGCCCGAGCGGGACGAGCACAGATACGCAGTATTTT	CASGPSGTSTDTQYF
-	-	TRBV4-3	TRBJ2-1	TGCGCCAGCAGCCCAGACAGGTCCTTCGGCAATGAGCAGTTCTTC	CASSPDRSFGNEQFF
-	once	TRBV29-1	TRBJ2-4	TGCAGCGTTGTATCGGAAAACATTCAGTACTTC	CSVVSENIQYF
-	once	TRBV7-3	TRBJ1-1	TGTGCCAGCAGCCGGGGAGGGGGAACTGAAGCTTTCTTT	CASSRGGGTEAFF
-	few	TRBV7-9	TRBJ2-7	TGTGCCAGCACAAACTCCTACGAGCAGTACTTC	CASTNSYEQYF
-	-	TRBV4-1	TRBJ1-2	TGCGCCAGCAGCCAAGGAGGGGCCTATGGCTACACCTTC	CASSQGGAYGYTF
-	few	TRBV2	TRBJ1-6	TGTGCCAGCGAGGGGGACTATAATTCACCCCTCCACTTT	CASEGDYNSPLHF
-	-	TRBV10-2	TRBJ1-1	TGTGCCAGCAGCCAAAATAGGGGGGGGCGGATCCCGAACACTGAAGCTTTCTTT	CASSQNRGGRIPNTEAFF
-	-	TRBV20-1	TRBJ2-7	TGCAGTGCTAGAGCCCACCTAGGGGACGAGCAGTACTTC	CSARAHLGDEQYF
-	-	TRBV5-4	TRBJ2-5	TGTGCCAGCAGCGACCCCACCGACAGTACACAAGAGACCCAGTACTTC	CASSDPTDSTQETQYF
-	-	TRBV10-2	TRBJ2-7	TGCACCAGCAGGCCCCGGGACAAGGCCTACGAGCAGTACTTC	CTSRPRDKAYEQYF
-	-	TRBV15	TRBJ1-1	TGTGCCACCAGCAGAGGTTTGAACACTGAAGCTTTCTTT	CATSRGLNTEAFF
-	many	TRBV6-4	TRBJ2-3	TGTGCCAGCAGTGACGAGGAGGGGGGGAACAATGAGCAGTATTTT	CASSDEEGGNNEQYF
-	once	TRBV24-1	TRBJ1-5	TGTGCCAGCAGCGTAGGAGCAGACTATCAGCCCCAGCATTTT	CASSVGADYQPQHF
-	-	TRBV2	TRBJ2-5	TGTGCCAGCAGCGTCGAGAAAAGTACCCAGTACTTC	CASSVEKSTQYF
TRBD2	-	TRBV7-9	TRBJ2-7	TGTGCCAGCAGCACCGGGACTAGCTACGAGCAGTACTTC	CASSTGTSYEQYF
-	-	TRBV5-1	TRBJ2-3	TGCGCCAGCAGCTTGACTGTAGGGACAGATACGCAGTATTTT	CASSLTVGTDTQYF
-	-	TRBV10-2	TRBJ1-2	TGCGCCAGCAGTGAGTCAAAGTCCAGGCCTGCTAACTATGGCTACACCTTC	CASSESKSRPANYGYTF
TRBD1	-	TRBV10-1	TRBJ2-7	TGCGCCAGCAGGGGGACAGACCCTTCCTACGAGCAGTACTTC	CASRGTDPSYEQYF
-	-	TRBV6-5	TRBJ1-2	TGTGCCAGCAGCAACCCACCGCCATCGGGCCATGGCTACACCTTC	CASSNPPPSGHGYTF
TRBD1	-	TRBV25-1	TRBJ1-2	TGTGCCAGCAGTCCACCCGGACAGGGACCCTATGGCTACACCTTC	CASSPPGQGPYGYTF
-	-	TRBV7-8	TRBJ2-3	TGTGCCAGCAGCGCCTGGGGGGATACGCAGTATTTT	CASSAWGDTQYF
-	once	TRBV6-1	TRBJ1-2	TGTGCCAGCAGTGAGCCTGAAGGGAGCTATGGCTACACCTTC	CASSEPEGSYGYTF
TRBD1	-	TRBV7-2	TRBJ2-5	TGTGCCAGCAGCGGTGACAGGGGGCGCTACGAGACCCAGTACTTC	CASSGDRGRYETQYF
-	-	TRBV20-1	TRBJ2-7	TGCAGTGCTAGAAGCTTGGGAGGAGGAGGAGCCTACGAGCAGTACTTC	CSARSLGGGGAYEQYF
TRBD1	once	TRBV20-1	TRBJ2-7	TGCAGTGCTAGAGGCCCGGGACAGCACTACGAGCAGTACTTC	CSARGPGQHYEQYF
TRBD1	-	TRBV7-3	TRBJ2-5	TGTGCCAGCAGCCAGGGGGCGACCCAGTACTTC	CASSQGATQYF
TRBD1	-	TRBV10-3	TRBJ1-1	TGTGCCATCGGTGGACAGGGAATGAACACTGAAGCTTTCTTT	CAIGGQGMNTEAFF
TRBD1	-	TRBV20-1	TRBJ1-2	TGCAGTGCCCGACAGGGGGCGCGTGGCTACACCTTC	CSARQGARGYTF
-	-	TRBV7-6	TRBJ2-5	TGTGCCAGCAGCCCCAGGGGGGGCGGTCCGGGGGGACAAGAGACCCAGTACTTC	CASSPRGGGPGGQETQYF
TRBD2	-	TRBV24-1	TRBJ2-1	TGTGCCACCAGTGATTTAAGCAGCGGGGGGGCAAACTACAATGAGCAGTTCTTC	CATSDLSSGGANYNEQFF
TRBD2	-	TRBV7-2	TRBJ2-3	TGTGCCAGCAGCCCTCCCGGGGGCGGGGGGGCTTGGGATACGCAGTATTTT	CASSPPGGGGAWDTQYF
TRBD1	-	TRBV27	TRBJ2-7	TGTGCCAGCAGACCTCCGGGGACAGGCCACTCCTACGAGCAGTACTTC	CASRPPGTGHSYEQYF
-	-	TRBV10-2	TRBJ1-1	TGCGCCAGCAGGGGGCTAATTACCCCTTTCGACACTGAAGCTTTCTTT	CASRGLITPFDTEAFF
-	many	TRBV12-5	TRBJ1-5	TGTGCTAGTGGTTTGGTAACCGGGGGCAATCAGCCCCAGCATTTT	CASGLVTGGNQPQHF
-	-	TRBV7-9	TRBJ1-2	TGTGCCAGCAAAGGAGGCTCTTTCCCTTATGGCTACACCTTC	CASKGGSFPYGYTF
TRBD1	-	TRBV5-1	TRBJ1-2	TGCGCCAGCAGTGGGGTTGGGACAGCGAACTATGGCTACACCTTC	CASSGVGTANYGYTF
TRBD2	-	TRBV2	TRBJ2-3	TGTGCCAGCAGCCCCGCCGTGGGCCCGACTAGCGGGGCAGATACGCAGTATTTT	CASSPAVGPTSGADTQYF
-	-	TRBV20-1	TRBJ1-5	TGCAGTGCCAGAAGGTTGGGCATTGTTGACAATCAGCCCCAGCATTTT	CSARRLGIVDNQPQHF
-	-	TRBV2	TRBJ2-2	TGTGCCAGCAGTGCGGACGCTCCAGCGAACACCGGGGAGCTGTTTTTT	CASSADAPANTGELFF